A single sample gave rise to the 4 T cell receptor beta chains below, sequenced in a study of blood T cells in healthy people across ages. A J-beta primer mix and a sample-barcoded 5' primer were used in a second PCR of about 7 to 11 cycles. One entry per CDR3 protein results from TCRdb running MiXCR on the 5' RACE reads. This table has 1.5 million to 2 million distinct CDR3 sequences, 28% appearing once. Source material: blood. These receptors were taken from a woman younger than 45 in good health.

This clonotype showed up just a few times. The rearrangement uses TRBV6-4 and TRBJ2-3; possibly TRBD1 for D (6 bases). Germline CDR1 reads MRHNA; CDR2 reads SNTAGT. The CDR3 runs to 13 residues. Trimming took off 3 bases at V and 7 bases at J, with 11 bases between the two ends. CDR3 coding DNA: TGTGCCAGCAGTGAGTCACAGGGAAATACGCAGTATTTT. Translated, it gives CASSESQGNTQYF.

CDR3 sequence (DNA): TGTGCCACCAGTGGCGACGGCGGCGGGGGAAAGACCCAGTACTTC. It codes for CATSGDGGGGKTQYF. The chain joins TRBV24-1 to TRBJ2-5, with 7 bases aligning to TRBD2. The V segment lost 5 bases and the J segment 6 bases; nucleotides outside the gene matches: 11. This CDR3 contains 15 residues. Germline CDR1 is KGHDR and CDR2 is SFDVKD.

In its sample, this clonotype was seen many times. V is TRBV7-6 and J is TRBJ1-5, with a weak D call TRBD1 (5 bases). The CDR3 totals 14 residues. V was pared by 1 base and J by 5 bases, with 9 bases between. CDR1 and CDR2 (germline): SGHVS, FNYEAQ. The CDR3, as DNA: TGTGCCAGCAGCTTAGGGGGCCGGGATCAGCCCCAGCATTTT. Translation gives CASSLGGRDQPQHF.

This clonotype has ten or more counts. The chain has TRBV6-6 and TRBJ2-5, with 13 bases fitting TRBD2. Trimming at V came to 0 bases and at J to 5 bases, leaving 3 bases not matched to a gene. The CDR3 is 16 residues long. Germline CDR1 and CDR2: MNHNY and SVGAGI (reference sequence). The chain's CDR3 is CASSYSGLAGAETQYF. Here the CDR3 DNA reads TGTGCCAGCAGTTACTCAGGACTAGCGGGAGCTGAGACCCAGTACTTC.